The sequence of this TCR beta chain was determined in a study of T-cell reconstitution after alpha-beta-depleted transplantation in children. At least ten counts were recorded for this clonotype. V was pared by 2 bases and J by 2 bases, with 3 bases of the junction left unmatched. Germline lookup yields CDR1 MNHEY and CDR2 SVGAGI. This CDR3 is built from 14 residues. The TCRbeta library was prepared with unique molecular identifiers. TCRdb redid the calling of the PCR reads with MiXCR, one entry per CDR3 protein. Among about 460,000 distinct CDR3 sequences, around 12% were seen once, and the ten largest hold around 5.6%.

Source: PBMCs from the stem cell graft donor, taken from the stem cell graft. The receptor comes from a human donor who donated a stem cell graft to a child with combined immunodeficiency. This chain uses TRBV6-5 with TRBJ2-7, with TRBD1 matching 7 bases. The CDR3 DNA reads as TGTGCCAGCAGTTACCGACAGGGCACCTACGAGCAGTACTTC. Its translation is CASSYRQGTYEQYF.